These 5 T cell receptor beta chains originate from one sample sequenced in a study of shared clonotypes between healthy human individuals. Generated by immunoSEQ multiplex PCR, the TCRdb table keeps only in-frame clones and is missing some. The top ten hold about 0.39% of the sample, which has 2 million to 2.5 million clones, approximately 95% seen once. The sample comprised naive CD4+ T cells from PBMCs. The subset here: CD45RA+ positively selected. The source of these receptors is a man between 18 and 29 years old in good health. Some clones in this sample may be carry-over from other donors' samples.

This clone was picked up one time. The chain carries TRBV19 and TRBJ2-7, with 7 bases lining up with TRBD2. The V gene end was trimmed by 3 bases and the J gene end by 4 bases; junction bases not matched to a gene: 15. There are 17 residues in the CDR3. CDR1 is LNHDA, CDR2 SQIVND, per germline (reference sequence). The CDR3 loop is CASSIRSSGALAYEQYF. CDR3 nucleotide sequence: TGTGCCAGTAGTATTAGGTCTAGCGGCGCACTAGCGTACGAGCAGTACTTC.

The gene calls are TRBV30 and TRBJ2-1, with D uncertain. Trimming shortened V by 2 bases and J by 0 bases, and 11 bases separated the two germline ends. CDR1 GTSNPN and CDR2 SVGIG come from the germline V gene (reference sequence). This CDR3 is built from 15 residues. The CDR3 nucleotides are TGTGCCTGGAGTTGGGTTTATAGCTCCTACAATGAGCAGTTCTTC. It encodes CAWSWVYSSYNEQFF. Together with reference TRBV30 and TRBJ2-1, the CDR3 gives the full variable domain: SQTIHQWPATLVQPVGSPLSLECTVEGTSNPNLYWYRQAAGRGLQLLFYSVGIGQISSEVPQNLSASRPQDRQFILSSKKLLLSDSGFYLCAWSWVYSSYNEQFFGPGTRLTVL.

The rearrangement links TRBV9 to TRBJ2-1; no firm D call. The CDR3 sequence is 13 residues long. Trimming left V 4 bases short and J 6 bases short, with 11 bases between. Germline V gene data show CDR1 as SGDLS and CDR2 as YYNGEE. CDR3 bases: TGTGCCAGCAGCTCCGGAGCCAGCAATGAGCAGTTCTTC. Translating gives CASSSGASNEQFF.

This clone was picked up one time. The CDR3 coding sequence is TGTGCCAGCAGCTTTACCTATTCGGGGGGCGGACCCTACGAGCAGTACTTC. Translating it yields CASSFTYSGGGPYEQYF. The chain recombines TRBV11-2 with TRBJ2-7, with D perhaps TRBD2 (7 bases). There are 17 residues in the CDR3. The ends were cut back, 3 bases at V and 2 bases at J, with 20 bases in the middle. Germline V lookup: CDR1 SGHAT, CDR2 FQNNGV.

The chain couples TRBV18 to TRBJ2-3; 10 bases are shared with TRBD2. CDR3 length: 16 amino acids. Looked up from germline, CDR1 is KGHSH and CDR2 is LQKENI. Trimming cost V 3 bases and J 3 bases; bases outside gene matches: 6. CDR3 region: CASSPGSSGSTDTQYF. The DNA for the CDR3 is TGTGCCAGCTCACCCGGGTCTAGCGGGAGTACAGATACGCAGTATTTT.